These 2 T cell receptor beta chains were all obtained from the same sample, sequenced in a study of shared clonotypes between healthy human individuals. The protocol was immunoSEQ multiplex PCR, while the TCRdb copy is restricted to in-frame clones and leaves out a portion. The table includes approximately 600,000 clones, about 95% detected once. Naive CD8 cells were CD45RO-negative, positively selected for CCR7, excluding terminally differentiated effector memory CD45RA+ cells. Sequences were obtained from naive CD8+ T cells sorted from blood. The origin of the receptors is a woman in her 30s in good health.

V is TRBV5-1 and J is TRBJ2-5, with 11 bases matching TRBD2. Germline-derived CDR1 and CDR2 are SGHRS and YFSETQ. The length of the CDR3 is 16 residues. J lost 4 bases, V lost 4 bases, and 9 bases had no gene match. The CDR3: CASSTGLAGRRETQYF. CDR3 nucleotides: TGCGCCAGCAGCACCGGACTAGCGGGCCGGAGAGAGACCCAGTACTTC.

The gene calls are TRBV13 and TRBJ1-1; a possible D gene is TRBD1 (6 bases). Looked up from germline, CDR1 is PRHDT and CDR2 is FYEKMQ (reference sequence). Deletions cut 2 bases from V and 0 bases from J, with 10 bases between. The CDR3 has 15 residues. The DNA of the CDR3 is TGTGCCAGCAGCTTACTTCAGGGGCTGAACACTGAAGCTTTCTTT. Amino acids: CASSLLQGLNTEAFF.